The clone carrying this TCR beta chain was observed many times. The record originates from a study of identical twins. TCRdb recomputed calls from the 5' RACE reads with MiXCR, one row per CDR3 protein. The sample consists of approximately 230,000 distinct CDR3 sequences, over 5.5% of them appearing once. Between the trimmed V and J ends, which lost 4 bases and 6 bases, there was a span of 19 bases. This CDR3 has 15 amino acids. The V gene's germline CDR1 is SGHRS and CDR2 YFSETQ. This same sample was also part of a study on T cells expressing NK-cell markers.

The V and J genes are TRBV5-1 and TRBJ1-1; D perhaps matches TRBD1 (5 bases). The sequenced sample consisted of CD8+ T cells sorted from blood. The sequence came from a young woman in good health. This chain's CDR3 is CASSPVGTPGAEAFF. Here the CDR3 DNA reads TGCGCCAGCAGCCCCGTCGGGACCCCTGGAGCTGAAGCTTTCTTT.